This entry lists 5 T cell receptor beta chains sequenced from one sample in a study of T cell repertoires and HLA-DP antigens. Their specific antigens are unknown. Measured with immunoSEQ multiplex PCR; TCRdb has only the in-frame clones, and not every one. The sample shows approximately 100,000 clones, around 86% of them seen only once. Sequences were obtained from CD4+ T cells from PBMCs. These receptors came from a man between 50 and 59 years old in good health and CMV-seronegative.

The CDR3 region is CASSVSIPPNTGELFF. For the CDR3, the DNA is TGTGCCAGCAGCGTATCTATCCCCCCGAACACCGGGGAGCTGTTTTTT. The chain carries TRBV9 and TRBJ2-2; D gene uncertain. CDR3 length: 16 residues. The V gene's germline CDR1 is SGDLS and CDR2 YYNGEE. Trimming pared 1 base from V and 0 bases from J, leaving 10 bases between.

The genes are TRBV18 and TRBJ2-7; D call uncertain. V lost 2 bases and J lost 3, with 5 bases in between. CDR1 KGHSH and CDR2 LQKENI come from the germline V gene. The CDR3 is 12 residues long. CDR3 coding DNA: TGTGCCAGCTCACCAGGATACTACGAGCAGTACTTC. Its translation: CASSPGYYEQYF. Full variable domain (missing parts from reference TRBV18 and TRBJ2-7): NAGVMQNPRHLVRRRGQEARLRCSPMKGHSHVYWYRQLPEEGLKFMVYLQKENIIDESGMPKERFSAEFPKEGPSILRIQQVVRGDSAAYFCASSPGYYEQYFGPGTRLTVT.

The chain combines TRBV11-3 with TRBJ2-7; D is unclear. V dropped 4 bases and J dropped 2 bases, with 12 bases sitting between them. Germline CDR1 reads SGHNT; CDR2 reads YENEEA. The length of the CDR3 is 14 residues. The DNA of the CDR3 is TGTGCCAGCAGCTCTCGGTTCAGCCCCTACGAGCAGTACTTC. It translates to CASSSRFSPYEQYF.

In this sample, this clone turned up once. The genes are TRBV7-2 and TRBJ2-5; a weak D match, TRBD2 (6 bases). Trimming stripped 5 bases from V and 0 bases from J, with 13 bases between. The germline gives CDR1 SGHTA, CDR2 FQGNSA. This CDR3 comprises 15 residues. The CDR3 sequence is CASSPGTSYQETQYF. The CDR3 nucleotides are TGTGCCAGCAGCCCCGGGACTTCGTACCAAGAGACCCAGTACTTC.

The chain employs TRBV7-2 and TRBJ2-3; D may be TRBD2 (5 bases). The CDR3 has 14 residues. The V end was cut by 1 base, the J end by 2 bases, with 7 bases between. Germline V gene lookup returns CDR1 SGHTA and CDR2 FQGNSA. CDR3 DNA sequence: TGTGCCAGCAGCTTAGAACTAGTCACAGATACGCAGTATTTT. Encoded protein: CASSLELVTDTQYF.